The 32 T cell receptor beta chains listed next were all sequenced from one sample in a study of identical twins. TCRdb used MiXCR to reprocess the 5' RACE reads, holding one entry per CDR3 protein. The top ten clones hold approximately 12% of a sample with under 450,000 distinct CDR3 sequences, approximately 17% of them seen once. Sequencing input: naive T cells sorted from blood. The receptors were sampled from a man between 45 and 60 years old in good health.

This clonotype was counted a single time. The J gene is TRBJ2-7, the V gene TRBV3-1; 7 bases line up with TRBD2. CDR3 size: 16 residues. After removal of 2 bases from V and 1 base from J, the junction contained 8 bases not matched to a gene. Germline V lookup: CDR1 LGHDT, CDR2 YNNKEL (reference sequence). The chain's CDR3 is CASSQTAGVESYEQYF. CDR3 DNA sequence: TGTGCCAGCAGCCAAACCGCGGGAGTGGAGTCCTACGAGCAGTACTTC.

This chain's CDR3 is CAISASPLGQTGNTIYF. CDR3 sequence (DNA): TGTGCCATCAGTGCCTCCCCGTTGGGACAAACTGGAAACACCATATATTTT. V usage is TRBV10-3 and J usage is TRBJ1-3; TRBD1 might be the D (6 bases). Germline lookup yields CDR1 ENHRY and CDR2 SYGVKD. V was pared by 4 bases and J by 2 bases, with 18 bases between. This CDR3 spans 17 amino acids.

In its sample, this clonotype was seen many times. The chain links TRBV20-1 to TRBJ1-6; no firm D call. Deletions cut 3 bases from V and 6 bases from J, with 9 bases between. CDR3 size: 13 residues. Germline-derived CDR1 and CDR2 are DFQATT and SNEGSKA (reference sequence). This CDR3 is CSASSQPNSPLHF. DNA of the CDR3: TGCAGTGCTAGTAGTCAGCCTAATTCACCCCTCCACTTT.

The sample holds many counts of this clonotype. The chain uses TRBV5-1 and TRBJ2-7; weak D call: TRBD2 (6 bases). This CDR3 region has 14 residues. The V end was cut by 4 bases, the J end by 7 bases, with 18 bases between. Germline V gives CDR1 SGHRS, CDR2 YFSETQ. The CDR3, as DNA: TGCGCCAGCAGCATTCCGGGACTCGTGCGGGAGCAGTACTTC. Its translation is CASSIPGLVREQYF.

This chain joins TRBV20-1 and TRBJ1-4; D gene uncertain. Germline V gene lookup returns CDR1 DFQATT and CDR2 SNEGSKA (reference sequence). The CDR3 totals 15 residues. Trimming removed 0 bases from V and 5 bases from J, with 13 bases in between. The CDR3 DNA sequence: TGCAGTGCTAGAGATGTACTCCGCAGCAATGAAAAACTGTTTTTT. Translating it yields CSARDVLRSNEKLFF.

This clonotype was counted many times. V gene TRBV7-2 combines with J gene TRBJ2-2; D is perhaps TRBD1 (6 bases). Germline V CDR1 and CDR2: SGHTA, FQGNSA. CDR3 length: 16 residues. Trimming cost V 5 bases and J 4 bases, with 17 bases left between them. The CDR3 sequence is CASSPLGGQGTGELFF. In nucleotides, the CDR3 is TGTGCCAGCAGCCCATTAGGGGGTCAAGGCACCGGGGAGCTGTTTTTT.

The sample holds a few counts of this clonotype. The chain carries TRBV27 and TRBJ2-1, with D possibly being TRBD2 (6 bases). The CDR3 spans 16 residues. Deletions cut 5 bases from V and 5 bases from J, with 19 bases between. Germline loops: CDR1 MNHEY, CDR2 SMNVEV (reference sequence). This CDR3 reads CASSNTKLTSNNEQFF. DNA for the CDR3: TGTGCCAGCAGTAATACGAAACTGACTAGTAACAATGAGCAGTTCTTC.

The chain's CDR3 is CASSLLTRGTGELFF. The CDR3 DNA reads as TGCGCCAGCAGCTTGTTAACAAGGGGAACCGGGGAGCTGTTTTTT. V usage is TRBV5-1 and J usage is TRBJ2-2, with D possibly being TRBD1 (5 bases). The germline V gene has CDR1 SGHRS and CDR2 YFSETQ. Trimming took off 1 base at V and 5 bases at J, with 12 bases between the two ends. The CDR3 consists of 15 residues. Supplemented by reference TRBV5-1 and TRBJ2-2, the full variable domain reads KAGVTQTPRYLIKTRGQQVTLSCSPISGHRSVSWYQQTPGQGLQFLFEYFSETQRNKGNFPGRFSGRQFSNSRSEMNVSTLELGDSALYLCASSLLTRGTGELFFGEGSRLTVL.

This clonotype was recorded many times. The chain carries TRBV28 and TRBJ1-4, with TRBD1 matching over 9 bases. The CDR3 covers 14 residues. V lost 7 bases, J lost 7 bases, and 7 bases stayed unmatched. Germline CDR1 reads MDHEN; CDR2 reads SYDVKM. DNA of the CDR3: TGTGCCAGCAAGGGGACAGGGTTTAGTGAAAAACTGTTTTTT. Translation gives CASKGTGFSEKLFF.

Details on this clonotype: An end of the junction differs from the germline gene, which may be a read error. This sequence joins TRBV4-2 and TRBJ2-5, with TRBD1 identical over 9 bases. The CDR3 spans 16 residues. CDR1 LGHNA and CDR2 YNFKEQ come from the germline V gene. In DNA form, the CDR3 reads TGTGCCAGCAGCCACGTGTTAACAGGGGGCATCGAGACCCAGTGCTTC. Its protein product is CASSHVLTGGIETQCF.

This clonotype has just a few counts. V gene TRBV7-9 combines with J gene TRBJ1-1; D gene unclear. In germline, CDR1 is SEHNR, CDR2 FQNEAQ (reference sequence). The CDR3 is made up of 15 amino acids. V was pared by 5 bases and J by 2 bases, with 15 bases between. The CDR3 coding sequence is TGTGCCAGCAGCGGCATGCAGCGGCGAAACACTGAAGCTTTCTTT. It translates to CASSGMQRRNTEAFF.

This clonotype was seen only once. The chain recombines TRBV6-5 with TRBJ2-1, with 7 bases aligning to TRBD1. The J segment lost 3 bases and the V segment lost 2 bases, leaving 4 bases of the junction unmatched. CDR1 and CDR2 from the germline V gene are MNHEY and SVGAGI. CDR3 length: 15 residues. CDR3 sequence (DNA): TGTGCCAGCAGTTACGGACAGGCATACTACAATGAGCAGTTCTTC. The encoded protein is CASSYGQAYYNEQFF.

This clonotype was counted many times. The rearrangement joins TRBV28 to TRBJ2-1, with 9 bases identical to TRBD2. J gave up 7 bases and V 3 bases, and 13 bases lay outside the gene matches. The length of the CDR3 is 17 residues. The germline gives CDR1 MDHEN, CDR2 SYDVKM. CDR3 loop: CASSLNLALAGLNEQFF. CDR3 sequence (DNA): TGTGCCAGCAGTTTGAACCTCGCCCTAGCGGGACTGAATGAGCAGTTCTTC.

This clonotype has just a few counts. The chain combines TRBV12-3 or TRBV12-4 with TRBJ2-1, with 13 bases identical to TRBD2. This CDR3 region has 17 residues. V shed 6 bases, J shed 0 bases, and the junction held 5 bases outside the gene matches. Written as DNA, the CDR3 is TGTGCCAGCAGGGAGACTAGCGGGAGGAGCTCCTACAATGAGCAGTTCTTC. Its translation: CASRETSGRSSYNEQFF.

The J gene is TRBJ1-1, the V gene TRBV11-2; D unresolved. The CDR3 consists of 14 residues. Looked up from germline, CDR1 is SGHAT and CDR2 is FQNNGV. Trimming removed 5 bases at V and 4 bases at J, with 14 bases between. DNA of the CDR3: TGTGCCAGCAGCCCGGGATCTAGGGCCACTGAAGCTTTCTTT. Protein: CASSPGSRATEAFF.

This clonotype was picked up a small number of times. The chain has TRBV7-2 and TRBJ2-7; 7 positions match TRBD2. Germline CDR1 and CDR2: SGHTA and FQGNSA. The length of the CDR3 is 15 residues. V gave up 1 base and J gave up 7 bases; unmatched junction bases: 10. In DNA form, the CDR3 reads TGTGCCAGCAGCTTAGGTCAGTCTAAAGCGGGGGAGCAGTACTTC. This codes for CASSLGQSKAGEQYF.

There are many counts of this clonotype. The V gene is TRBV7-9, the J gene TRBJ1-1; TRBD1 matches 7 bases. Looked up from germline, CDR1 is SEHNR and CDR2 is FQNEAQ (reference sequence). The length of the CDR3 is 15 residues. The V gene end was trimmed by 3 bases and the J gene end by 1 base; junction bases not matched to a gene: 5. CDR3 nucleotide sequence: TGTGCCAGCAGCTTTGATAGGGACAGGAACACTGAAGCTTTCTTT. As protein: CASSFDRDRNTEAFF.

In this sample, this clonotype turned up a few times. V is TRBV11-2 and J is TRBJ2-7, with TRBD2 matching over 7 bases. The CDR3 totals 17 residues. Germline CDR1 reads SGHAT; CDR2 reads FQNNGV. With V trimmed by 1 base and J by 1 base, 10 bases remained unmatched. The CDR3 here is CASSLGVGRGTSYEQYF. CDR3 bases: TGTGCCAGCAGCTTAGGTGTCGGGCGGGGGACTTCCTACGAGCAGTACTTC. The whole variable domain, remainder taken from reference TRBV11-2 and TRBJ2-7, is EAGVAQSPRYKIIEKRQSVAFWCNPISGHATLYWYQQILGQGPKLLIQFQNNGVVDDSQLPKDRFSAERLKGVDSTLKIQPAKLEDSAVYLCASSLGVGRGTSYEQYFGPGTRLTVT.

This sequence joins TRBV20-1 and TRBJ2-6, with a tentative D call TRBD2 (6 bases). Deletions cut 0 bases from V and 0 bases from J, with 12 bases between. The germline V gene encodes CDR1 DFQATT and CDR2 SNEGSKA (reference sequence). This CDR3 has 17 residues. Here the CDR3 reads CSARDAGKGSGANVLTF. The CDR3 bases are TGCAGTGCTAGAGATGCGGGGAAGGGCTCTGGGGCCAACGTCCTGACTTTC.

This clonotype was seen ten or more times. The chain has TRBV30 and TRBJ2-3, with 9 bases lining up with TRBD1. V lost 2 bases, J lost 4 bases, and 4 bases stayed unmatched. Germline values: CDR1 GTSNPN, CDR2 SVGIG (reference sequence). This CDR3 region has 14 residues. DNA for the CDR3: TGTGCCTGGAGTCGTGGACAGGGGTCAGATACGCAGTATTTT. This translates into CAWSRGQGSDTQYF.

This chain connects TRBV11-2 to TRBJ2-7; D unclear. The CDR3 contains 14 residues. In germline, CDR1 is SGHAT, CDR2 FQNNGV. The V end lost 1 base, the J end lost 3 bases, and 10 bases lay between the germline ends. The CDR3 DNA sequence: TGTGCCAGCAGCTTAGCGGCTGGCGTCTACGAGCAGTACTTC. This gives the protein CASSLAAGVYEQYF.

The CDR3 loop reads CASSLPRTGTDTQYF. The DNA for the CDR3 is TGTGCCAGCAGTCTACCCCGGACAGGCACAGATACGCAGTATTTT. The chain employs TRBV12-3 or TRBV12-4 and TRBJ2-3, with D possibly TRBD1 on 6 matching bases. With 5 bases removed from V and 1 base from J, the gap between germline ends came to 13 bases. CDR3 length: 15 amino acids.

The genes are TRBV5-6 and TRBJ2-3; D is perhaps TRBD1 (6 bases). V gave up 0 bases and J gave up 0 bases, with 14 bases separating them. The CDR3 loop spans 17 amino acids. Germline V gives CDR1 SGHDT, CDR2 YYEEEE. The DNA of the CDR3 is TGTGCCAGCAGCTTGGTCGGCGCAGGGGCTAGCACAGATACGCAGTATTTT. Amino acids: CASSLVGAGASTDTQYF.

The V call is TRBV29-1, the J call TRBJ2-1; D remains ambiguous. Trimming removed 3 bases from V and 6 bases from J, with 9 bases in between. CDR3 length equals 12 residues. In germline, CDR1 is SQVTM, CDR2 ANQGSEA. Here the CDR3 DNA reads TGCAGCGTTGACCGGACCACCAATGAGCAGTTCTTC. It is translated as CSVDRTTNEQFF.

In its sample, this clonotype was seen a few times. This rearrangement joins TRBV5-8 to TRBJ2-1; TRBD2 matches at 7 bases. Germline CDR1 reads SGHTS; CDR2 reads YDEGEE. V was clipped by 5 bases and J by 4 bases; unmatched bases: 9. This CDR3 is built from 15 residues. The CDR3 nucleotides read TGTGCCAGCAGAATTAGGTCTAGCGGATACAATGAGCAGTTCTTC. It specifies CASRIRSSGYNEQFF.

The sample holds many counts of this clonotype. The chain has TRBV12-3 or TRBV12-4 and TRBJ2-7; 7 bases are shared with TRBD1. The CDR3 is 14 residues long. With V trimmed by 6 bases and J by 4 bases, 9 bases remained unmatched. This CDR3 is CASRVRDRPYEQYF. The CDR3 DNA sequence: TGTGCCAGCAGAGTTAGGGACAGACCTTACGAGCAGTACTTC.

This clonotype was counted many times. This chain joins TRBV20-1 and TRBJ1-1; D is possibly TRBD1 (5 bases). V was clipped by 4 bases and J by 1 base, with 22 bases between them. Germline V CDR1 and CDR2: DFQATT, SNEGSKA (reference sequence). The CDR3 totals 17 residues. CDR3: CSATKPGTELTNTEAFF. As DNA, the CDR3 is TGCAGTGCTACCAAGCCTGGGACGGAGCTCACGAACACTGAAGCTTTCTTT.

The chain employs TRBV6-2 or TRBV6-3 and TRBJ2-1, with 10 bases aligning to TRBD2. The J segment lost 5 bases and the V segment lost 6 bases, leaving 7 bases of the junction unmatched. This CDR3 is 15 amino acids long. Germline V gives CDR1 MNHEY, CDR2 SVGEGT. The CDR3 coding sequence is TGTGCCAGCAGACCCGGGACTAGCGCTAACAATGAGCAGTTCTTC. This translates into CASRPGTSANNEQFF.

In this sample, this clonotype turned up a few times. V and J are TRBV15 and TRBJ1-2; the D is unclear. In germline, CDR1 is LNHNV, CDR2 YYDKDF (reference sequence). V lost 1 base, J lost 3 bases, and 12 bases lay in between. The CDR3 is 15 residues long. The CDR3 sequence: CATSRAGVVHYGYTF. CDR3 DNA sequence: TGTGCCACCAGCAGAGCCGGGGTGGTTCACTATGGCTACACCTTC.

The rearrangement joins TRBV20-1 to TRBJ2-5; perhaps TRBD2 as D (5 bases). Germline V CDR1 and CDR2: DFQATT, SNEGSKA (reference sequence). V lost 7 bases to trimming and J lost 3 bases, with 12 bases between them. CDR3 size: 12 residues. The CDR3: CSGRRQEETQYF. DNA for the CDR3: TGCAGTGGCAGGAGGCAGGAAGAGACCCAGTACTTC.

This clonotype was seen at least ten times. The V gene is TRBV6-5, the J gene TRBJ2-1, with unresolved D. Per the germline V gene, CDR1 is MNHEY and CDR2 is SVGAGI. The CDR3 runs to 18 residues. Trimming shortened V by 2 bases and J by 0 bases, and 17 bases separated the two germline ends. The CDR3 spells CASSYNLLSLSSYNEQFF. In DNA form, the CDR3 reads TGTGCCAGCAGTTACAATTTACTGAGTCTCAGCTCCTACAATGAGCAGTTCTTC.

Many counts were recorded for this clonotype. The chain combines TRBV12-3 or TRBV12-4 with TRBJ2-7; 11 bases line up with TRBD2. This CDR3 has 15 residues. With V trimmed by 1 base and J by 7 bases, 6 bases remained unmatched. DNA of the CDR3: TGTGCCAGCAGTTTAGGGCTAGCGGGAGGATATGAGCAGTACTTC. The encoded protein is CASSLGLAGGYEQYF.